This T cell receptor beta chain stems from a study of blood T cells in healthy people across ages. A sample-barcoded 5' primer and a J-beta primer mix were used in a second PCR of roughly 7 to 11 cycles. Each cDNA molecule, via a template-switch adaptor with 12 random nucleotides, was tagged. Samples each returned at least 2.5 million CDR3-containing paired-end reads. In TCRdb, the 5' RACE reads were re-called with MiXCR into one record per CDR3 protein. The table lists some 290,000 distinct CDR3 sequences, roughly a quarter of them singletons. The germline V gene encodes CDR1 SNHLY and CDR2 FYNNEI. After removal of 4 bases from V and 5 bases from J, the junction contained 13 bases not matched to a gene. The CDR3 consists of 16 residues. This clonotype has more than one count but fewer than ten.

The receptor was derived from a woman in her seventies in good health. This rearrangement joins TRBV2 to TRBJ2-5, with 7 bases fitting TRBD2. The source material was blood. CDR3 sequence (DNA): TGTGCCAGCAGTGCTATGAAGACTAGCCGAGGGGAGACCCAGTACTTC. Its protein is CASSAMKTSRGETQYF.